The TCR beta chain under discussion was sequenced for a study of blood T cells in healthy people across ages. For the study at large: About one barcoded beta molecule per two T cells came from capture by template switching. Notes on the study in general: Naive T cell percentage showed a strong correlation with TCR beta diversity.

A second PCR, run for roughly 7 to 12 cycles, used a sample-barcoded 5' primer plus a J-beta primer mix. TCRdb re-analysed the 5' RACE reads in MiXCR, keeping a single row per CDR3 protein. Of 650,000 or so distinct CDR3 sequences in the sample, about 50% were seen once. As to this clonotype: Antigen: not known.

Material for sequencing was blood. This clonotype originated in a woman older than 75 in good health.

The CDR3 DNA follows: TGTGCCAGCAGTGGACAGGGGGCGATCACTGAAGCTTTCTTT. Translated: CASSGQGAITEAFF. This sequence joins TRBV2 and TRBJ1-1; 10 nucleotides align to TRBD1. Trimming removed 4 bases from V and 4 bases from J; junction bases left unmatched: 3. Germline CDR1 reads SNHLY; CDR2 reads FYNNEI. The CDR3 is made up of 14 amino acids.